The rows below give T cell receptor beta chains drawn from one sample of a study of cytomegalovirus exposure and HLA in healthy donors. Clones were read by immunoSEQ multiplex PCR, and TCRdb kept only the in-frame ones, dropping some. The sample shows approximately 240,000 clones, just under 85% of them seen only once. The material sequenced was PBMCs. These receptor sequences come from a woman in her 40s in good health and CMV-seronegative. Both conserved end residues are part of each CDR3. A D gene is named only where the DNA matches it firmly. Clone size is not always given. Where it is, it says once, few, many or a class for expanded clones.

clone_size: -
j_call: TRBJ1-2
d_call: -
v_call: TRBV20-1
cdr3_aa: CSARRQHGYTF
cdr3_nt: TGCAGTGCTAGGAGGCAGCATGGCTACACCTTC

clone_size: -
j_call: TRBJ1-2
d_call: -
v_call: TRBV2
cdr3_aa: CASSGTGTDGYTF
cdr3_nt: TGTGCCAGCAGTGGAACAGGGACGGATGGCTACACCTTC

clone_size: -
j_call: TRBJ2-7
d_call: -
v_call: TRBV5-6
cdr3_aa: CANSLGAGYEQYF
cdr3_nt: TGTGCCAACAGCTTGGGTGCCGGCTACGAGCAGTACTTC

clone_size: -
j_call: TRBJ2-3
d_call: -
v_call: TRBV5-1
cdr3_aa: CASSPDQGRDTQYF
cdr3_nt: TGCGCCAGCAGCCCGGATCAGGGGAGAGATACGCAGTATTTT

clone_size: few
j_call: TRBJ1-4
d_call: -
v_call: TRBV4-1
cdr3_aa: CASSPRTGFANEKLFF
cdr3_nt: TGCGCCAGCAGCCCTAGAACAGGGTTCGCTAATGAAAAACTGTTTTTT

clone_size: -
j_call: TRBJ2-7
d_call: TRBD1
v_call: TRBV7-6
cdr3_aa: CASSLGVGGGQGAGEQYF
cdr3_nt: TGTGCCAGCAGCTTAGGAGTAGGGGGGGGACAGGGGGCTGGCGAGCAGTACTTC

clone_size: -
j_call: TRBJ2-2
d_call: TRBD2
v_call: TRBV29-1
cdr3_aa: CSVEQRGKNTGELFF
cdr3_nt: TGCAGCGTTGAGCAGCGGGGGAAGAACACCGGGGAGCTGTTTTTT

clone_size: -
j_call: TRBJ2-3
d_call: TRBD2
v_call: TRBV7-9
cdr3_aa: CASSLGTSGGARTDTQYF
cdr3_nt: TGTGCCAGCAGCCTAGGGACTAGCGGGGGGGCCCGGACAGATACGCAGTATTTT

clone_size: once
j_call: TRBJ2-6
d_call: TRBD1
v_call: TRBV7-7
cdr3_aa: CASSLGTGGFGANVLTF
cdr3_nt: TGTGCTAGCAGCTTAGGGACAGGGGGTTTTGGGGCCAACGTCCTGACTTTC

clone_size: few
j_call: TRBJ2-6
d_call: -
v_call: TRBV12-5
cdr3_aa: CASGKGIILTGANVLTF
cdr3_nt: TGTGCTAGTGGAAAGGGGATAATCTTGACCGGGGCCAACGTCCTGACTTTC

clone_size: -
j_call: TRBJ2-5
d_call: TRBD2
v_call: TRBV4-1
cdr3_aa: CASSQLAGARKETQYF
cdr3_nt: TGCGCCAGCAGCCAGCTAGCGGGGGCCCGGAAAGAGACCCAGTACTTC

clone_size: -
j_call: TRBJ2-2
d_call: TRBD1
v_call: TRBV19
cdr3_aa: CASSMPRDRSTGELFF
cdr3_nt: TGTGCCAGTAGTATGCCCCGGGACAGATCCACCGGGGAGCTGTTTTTT

clone_size: -
j_call: TRBJ2-1
d_call: -
v_call: TRBV29-1
cdr3_aa: CSALGQERDEQFF
cdr3_nt: TGCAGCGCCCTAGGTCAGGAGAGGGATGAGCAGTTCTTC

clone_size: -
j_call: TRBJ1-2
d_call: TRBD1
v_call: TRBV30
cdr3_aa: CAWVGTDYGYTF
cdr3_nt: TGTGCCTGGGTCGGGACAGACTATGGCTACACCTTC

clone_size: -
j_call: TRBJ1-5
d_call: TRBD1
v_call: TRBV7-2
cdr3_aa: CASSPMGTGDQPQHF
cdr3_nt: TGTGCCAGCAGCCCCATGGGGACAGGTGACCAGCCCCAGCATTTT

clone_size: -
j_call: TRBJ2-3
d_call: -
v_call: TRBV28
cdr3_aa: CASSLSEDTQYF
cdr3_nt: TGTGCCAGCAGTTTATCGGAGGATACGCAGTATTTT

clone_size: -
j_call: TRBJ2-7
d_call: TRBD1
v_call: TRBV5-5
cdr3_aa: CASSFSSGQGSSYEQYF
cdr3_nt: TGTGCCAGCAGCTTCTCTTCGGGACAGGGAAGCTCCTACGAGCAGTACTTC

clone_size: once
j_call: TRBJ2-5
d_call: -
v_call: TRBV7-2
cdr3_aa: CASSFRAGKETQYF
cdr3_nt: TGTGCCAGCAGCTTCCGTGCGGGAAAAGAGACCCAGTACTTC

clone_size: -
j_call: TRBJ1-1
d_call: -
v_call: TRBV5-1
cdr3_aa: CASSPGGEISSFF
cdr3_nt: TGCGCCAGCAGCCCTGGTGGGGAGATAAGCTCTTTCTTT

clone_size: -
j_call: TRBJ2-7
d_call: -
v_call: TRBV5-1
cdr3_aa: CASSLGLSSYEQYF
cdr3_nt: TGCGCCAGCAGCTTGGGACTATCCTCCTACGAGCAGTACTTC

clone_size: -
j_call: TRBJ1-1
d_call: -
v_call: TRBV6-6
cdr3_aa: CASSYPGEDTEAFF
cdr3_nt: TGTGCCAGCAGTTACCCGGGGGAGGACACTGAAGCTTTCTTT

clone_size: -
j_call: TRBJ1-1
d_call: -
v_call: TRBV14
cdr3_aa: CASSQPIGGRAFF
cdr3_nt: TGTGCCAGCAGCCAACCCATCGGGGGGAGAGCTTTCTTT

clone_size: once
j_call: TRBJ2-7
d_call: -
v_call: TRBV11-2
cdr3_aa: CASSLETVYEQYF
cdr3_nt: TGTGCCAGCAGCTTAGAAACAGTCTACGAGCAGTACTTC

clone_size: -
j_call: TRBJ1-2
d_call: -
v_call: TRBV2
cdr3_aa: CASSWASLDGYTF
cdr3_nt: TGTGCCAGCAGTTGGGCCAGCTTGGATGGCTACACCTTC

clone_size: -
j_call: TRBJ1-6
d_call: -
v_call: TRBV6-6
cdr3_aa: CASTTAAPNSPLHF
cdr3_nt: TGTGCCAGCACCACCGCAGCGCCGAATTCACCCCTCCACTTT

clone_size: -
j_call: TRBJ2-7
d_call: TRBD1
v_call: TRBV19
cdr3_aa: CASSVIGGQGSNEQYF
cdr3_nt: TGTGCCAGTAGCGTAATTGGGGGACAGGGGAGCAACGAGCAGTACTTC

clone_size: -
j_call: TRBJ1-1
d_call: TRBD1
v_call: TRBV7-9
cdr3_aa: CASSQGADTEAFF
cdr3_nt: TGTGCCAGCAGTCAGGGGGCTGACACTGAAGCTTTCTTT

clone_size: once
j_call: TRBJ1-1
d_call: -
v_call: TRBV9
cdr3_aa: CASSVQQNTEAFF
cdr3_nt: TGTGCCAGCAGCGTACAACAGAACACTGAAGCTTTCTTT

clone_size: -
j_call: TRBJ1-4
d_call: -
v_call: TRBV18
cdr3_aa: CASSPIQGTNEKLFF
cdr3_nt: TGTGCCAGCTCACCAATTCAGGGGACTAATGAAAAACTGTTTTTT

clone_size: once
j_call: TRBJ1-3
d_call: TRBD1
v_call: TRBV13
cdr3_aa: CASSLNRGLAVDTIYF
cdr3_nt: TGTGCCAGCAGCTTAAACAGGGGCCTCGCGGTGGACACCATATATTTT

clone_size: few
j_call: TRBJ2-7
d_call: -
v_call: TRBV6-5
cdr3_aa: CAVSRRGHYEQYF
cdr3_nt: TGTGCCGTGTCAAGGCGCGGTCACTACGAGCAGTACTTC

clone_size: -
j_call: TRBJ2-5
d_call: -
v_call: TRBV5-1
cdr3_aa: CASSLMWGGDETQYF
cdr3_nt: TGCGCCAGCAGCTTGATGTGGGGGGGCGATGAGACCCAGTACTTC

clone_size: -
j_call: TRBJ2-7
d_call: -
v_call: TRBV7-9
cdr3_aa: CASSLGAGRGPYEQYF
cdr3_nt: TGTGCCAGCAGCTTAGGGGCGGGCAGGGGCCCCTACGAGCAGTACTTC

clone_size: -
j_call: TRBJ2-7
d_call: TRBD2
v_call: TRBV5-1
cdr3_aa: CASTDPGLAGFEQYF
cdr3_nt: TGCGCCAGCACCGACCCGGGACTAGCGGGATTCGAGCAGTACTTC

clone_size: -
j_call: TRBJ2-3
d_call: -
v_call: TRBV12-5
cdr3_aa: CASGLTQGTDTQYF
cdr3_nt: TGTGCTAGTGGTTTGACTCAGGGCACAGATACGCAGTATTTT

clone_size: -
j_call: TRBJ1-2
d_call: TRBD1
v_call: TRBV30
cdr3_aa: CAWSVGTGGGYTF
cdr3_nt: TGTGCCTGGAGTGTAGGGACAGGGGGTGGCTACACCTTC

clone_size: -
j_call: TRBJ2-6
d_call: TRBD1
v_call: TRBV15
cdr3_aa: CATSRQGAGANVLTF
cdr3_nt: TGTGCCACGTCTAGACAGGGAGCTGGGGCCAACGTCCTGACTTTC

clone_size: -
j_call: TRBJ2-1
d_call: -
v_call: TRBV30
cdr3_aa: CAWTPGTSYNEQFF
cdr3_nt: TGTGCCTGGACCCCAGGAACTTCCTACAATGAGCAGTTCTTC

clone_size: -
j_call: TRBJ1-3
d_call: -
v_call: TRBV4-1
cdr3_aa: CASSQARQASGNTIYF
cdr3_nt: TGCGCCAGCAGCCAAGCCAGACAGGCCTCTGGAAACACCATATATTTT

clone_size: -
j_call: TRBJ1-1
d_call: -
v_call: TRBV7-9
cdr3_aa: CASSLGTTTEAFF
cdr3_nt: TGTGCCAGCAGCTTGGGGACAACCACTGAAGCTTTCTTT

clone_size: -
j_call: TRBJ1-1
d_call: -
v_call: TRBV7-9
cdr3_aa: CASSREMNTEAFF
cdr3_nt: TGTGCCAGCAGCCGAGAGATGAACACTGAAGCTTTCTTT

clone_size: once
j_call: TRBJ2-7
d_call: -
v_call: TRBV15
cdr3_aa: CATSRGVTETYEQYF
cdr3_nt: TGTGCCACCAGCAGAGGGGTCACAGAGACCTACGAGCAGTACTTC

clone_size: -
j_call: TRBJ1-1
d_call: TRBD1
v_call: TRBV30
cdr3_aa: CAWTSEAGGRWYTEAFF
cdr3_nt: TGTGCCTGGACAAGTGAGGCAGGGGGCCGCTGGTACACTGAAGCTTTCTTT

clone_size: few
j_call: TRBJ1-4
d_call: TRBD1
v_call: TRBV29-1
cdr3_aa: CSVGQGVNEKLFF
cdr3_nt: TGCAGCGTTGGTCAGGGGGTGAATGAAAAACTGTTTTTT

clone_size: -
j_call: TRBJ1-2
d_call: -
v_call: TRBV6-5
cdr3_aa: CASSYRSGQLRGYTF
cdr3_nt: TGTGCCAGCAGTTACCGGAGCGGACAGCTTCGGGGCTACACCTTC

clone_size: -
j_call: TRBJ1-2
d_call: TRBD1
v_call: TRBV9
cdr3_aa: CASRGTGPNPHF
cdr3_nt: TGTGCCAGCAGGGGGACAGGGCCTAATCCCCATTTC

clone_size: -
j_call: TRBJ1-1
d_call: -
v_call: TRBV5-1
cdr3_aa: CASSAVGGLDTEAFF
cdr3_nt: TGCGCCAGTTCGGCGGTTGGGGGGTTGGACACTGAAGCTTTCTTT